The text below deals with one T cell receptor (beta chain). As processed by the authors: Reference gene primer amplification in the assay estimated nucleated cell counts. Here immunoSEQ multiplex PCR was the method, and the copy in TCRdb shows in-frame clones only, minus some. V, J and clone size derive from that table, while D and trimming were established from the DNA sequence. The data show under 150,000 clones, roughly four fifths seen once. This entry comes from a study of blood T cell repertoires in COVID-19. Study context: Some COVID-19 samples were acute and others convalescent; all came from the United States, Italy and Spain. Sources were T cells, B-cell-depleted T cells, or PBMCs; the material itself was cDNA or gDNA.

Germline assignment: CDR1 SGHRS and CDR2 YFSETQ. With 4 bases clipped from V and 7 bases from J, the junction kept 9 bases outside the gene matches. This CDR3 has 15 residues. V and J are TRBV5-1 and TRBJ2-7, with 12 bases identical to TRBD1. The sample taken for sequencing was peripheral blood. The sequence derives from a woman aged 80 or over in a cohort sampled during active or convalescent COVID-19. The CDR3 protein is CASSGGQGALREQYF. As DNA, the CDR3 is TGCGCCAGCAGCGGGGGACAGGGGGCGTTGCGGGAGCAGTACTTC.